A single sample gave rise to the 19 T cell receptor beta chains below, sequenced in a study. TCRdb re-called the RT-PCR reads with MiXCR, one entry per CDR3 protein. This sample has 650,000 to 800,000 distinct CDR3 sequences, with approximately 15% found just once. Material: memory CD4+ T cells from blood. The receptors were gathered from a female donor in good health, serving as a healthy control.

This chain uses TRBV6-5 with TRBJ2-1, with TRBD2 as a possible D gene (6 bases). V was clipped by 0 bases and J by 1 base, with 13 bases between them. Germline CDR1 is MNHEY and CDR2 is SVGAGI. This CDR3 comprises 17 residues. This CDR3 reads CASSYSIGSVSYNEQFF. CDR3 nucleotide sequence: TGTGCCAGCAGTTACTCGATCGGGAGTGTGTCCTACAATGAGCAGTTCTTC.

This clonotype was found many times. The chain recombines TRBV10-3 with TRBJ2-3, with 11 bases matching TRBD2. CDR3 length equals 14 residues. The ends lost 5 bases at V and 5 bases at J; junction bases unmatched: 3. The germline gives CDR1 ENHRY, CDR2 SYGVKD. The chain's CDR3 is CAISRTSGLDTQYF. CDR3 bases: TGTGCCATCAGTCGGACTAGCGGGCTAGATACGCAGTATTTT.

The genes are TRBV7-2 and TRBJ1-4; TRBD1 agrees at 7 bases. The J segment lost 8 bases and the V segment lost 1 base, leaving 10 bases of the junction unmatched. CDR1 SGHTA and CDR2 FQGNSA come from the germline V gene. The CDR3 has 16 residues. The CDR3 nucleotides are TGTGCCAGCAGCTTAGGGGCCCGACAGGGTGTGGAAAAACTGTTTTTT. As protein: CASSLGARQGVEKLFF.

The V gene is TRBV11-2, the J gene TRBJ2-2; D is ambiguous. The germline V and J ends were trimmed by 4 bases and 5 bases, with 17 bases remaining between them. CDR3 length: 16 amino acids. The germline V gene has CDR1 SGHAT and CDR2 FQNNGV. The CDR3 protein is CASSYATAILTGELFF. In DNA form, the CDR3 reads TGTGCCAGCAGCTACGCGACCGCCATTCTTACCGGGGAGCTGTTTTTT.

This clonotype was counted a few times. V is TRBV2 and J is TRBJ2-3, with D uncertain. CDR1 SNHLY and CDR2 FYNNEI come from the germline V gene. The germline V and J ends were trimmed by 0 bases and 1 base, with 5 bases remaining between them. The CDR3 contains 14 residues. This CDR3 is CASSEASRTDTQYF. Here the CDR3 DNA reads TGTGCCAGCAGTGAAGCTAGCCGCACAGATACGCAGTATTTT.

The genes are TRBV12-3 or TRBV12-4 and TRBJ2-3; D gene unclear. The CDR3 runs to 15 residues. V lost 8 bases to trimming and J lost 0 bases, with 15 bases between them. CDR3 nucleotide sequence: TGTGCCAGCCTCCCGACCCTTCCTAGCACAGATACGCAGTATTTT. It translates to CASLPTLPSTDTQYF.

This chain joins TRBV7-2 and TRBJ2-3; no clear D. Trimming removed 5 bases from V and 5 bases from J, with 14 bases in between. The CDR3 is 14 residues long. Germline loops: CDR1 SGHTA, CDR2 FQGNSA. CDR3 nucleotide sequence: TGTGCCAGCAGCCCCGATGTAGCAGGAGATACGCAGTATTTT. Residues: CASSPDVAGDTQYF.

V and J are TRBV20-1 and TRBJ1-1; D ambiguous. Per germline, CDR1 DFQATT and CDR2 SNEGSKA (reference sequence). CDR3 length: 14 amino acids. The CDR3 sequence is CYGQNLALNTEAFF. CDR3 in DNA: TGCTACGGGCAGAACCTAGCTCTGAACACTGAAGCTTTCTTT.

The chain recombines TRBV7-2 with TRBJ1-2, with D unresolved. Germline V gene sequence: CDR1 SGHTA, CDR2 FQGNSA. This CDR3 spans 15 amino acids. V was cut by 2 bases and J by 0 bases, with 10 bases left in between. For the CDR3, the DNA is TGTGCCAGCAGCTTACACACGGTCTCTAACTATGGCTACACCTTC. Its protein is CASSLHTVSNYGYTF.

The chain links TRBV12-3 or TRBV12-4 to TRBJ1-3, with D possibly TRBD1 on 5 matching bases. CDR3 length: 13 amino acids. V was shortened by 2 bases and J by 7 bases, with 9 bases between the two germline ends. Written as DNA, the CDR3 is TGTGCCAGCAGTTTATGGGGGGGTAACACCATATATTTT. Translated, it gives CASSLWGGNTIYF.

V usage is TRBV6-5 and J usage is TRBJ1-1; D call uncertain. V was pared by 6 bases and J by 6 bases, with 11 bases between. The CDR3 contains 12 residues. Per germline, CDR1 MNHEY and CDR2 SVGAGI. This CDR3 reads CASSSAGAEAFF. The CDR3 DNA reads as TGTGCCAGCAGCTCCGCAGGAGCTGAAGCTTTCTTT.

This clonotype was seen a few times. The V gene is TRBV19, the J gene TRBJ2-2, with D perhaps matching TRBD1 (6 bases). The germline gives CDR1 LNHDA, CDR2 SQIVND (reference sequence). Trimming removed 3 bases at V and 5 bases at J, with 10 bases between. The CDR3 length is 14 residues. This CDR3 reads CASSILGQTGELFF. CDR3 DNA sequence: TGTGCCAGTAGTATCCTCGGACAGACCGGGGAGCTGTTTTTT.

This chain links TRBV12-3 or TRBV12-4 with TRBJ2-1, with D possibly TRBD2 on 7 matching bases. Trimming stripped 4 bases from V and 7 bases from J, with 17 bases between. The length of the CDR3 is 15 residues. CDR3: CASSSGRGASNEQFF. CDR3 DNA sequence: TGTGCCAGCAGTTCGGGGAGGGGGGCTAGTAATGAGCAGTTCTTC.

In its sample, this clonotype was seen many times. The V call is TRBV30, the J call TRBJ1-3; no definite D call. Trimming shortened V by 0 bases and J by 0 bases, and 12 bases separated the two germline ends. Germline lookup yields CDR1 GTSNPN and CDR2 SVGIG (reference sequence). The CDR3 extends over 16 amino acids. The CDR3 spells CAWSVESASSGNTIYF. CDR3 coding DNA: TGTGCCTGGAGTGTAGAGTCAGCCTCCTCTGGAAACACCATATATTTT.

CDR3 sequence: CASSPPSGQGEQFF. CDR3 nucleotide sequence: TGTGCCAGCTCACCACCGAGCGGTCAGGGAGAGCAGTTCTTC. The chain recombines TRBV18 with TRBJ2-1; the D gene could be TRBD1 or TRBD2 (5 bases each). Germline lookup yields CDR1 KGHSH and CDR2 LQKENI. This CDR3 comprises 14 residues. Trimming removed 0 bases at V and 10 bases at J, with 13 bases between.

This clonotype was observed a handful of times. The J gene is TRBJ1-2, the V gene TRBV7-2, with a tentative D call TRBD1 (6 bases). CDR1 is SGHTA and CDR2 is FQGNSA in the germline V gene. Trimming removed 5 bases at V and 4 bases at J, with 17 bases between. This CDR3 comprises 15 residues. CDR3: CASSPRSGAAYGYTF. CDR3 DNA: TGTGCCAGCAGCCCTAGGTCAGGGGCCGCCTATGGCTACACCTTC.

This clonotype showed up just a few times. The chain is built from TRBV15 and TRBJ1-2; D ambiguous. This CDR3 region has 13 residues. The germline CDR1 and CDR2 sequences are LNHNV and YYDKDF (reference sequence). The V end was cut by 5 bases, the J end by 3 bases, with 10 bases between. CDR3 in amino acids: CATSLALDYGYTF. CDR3 coding DNA: TGTGCCACCAGCTTGGCGCTAGACTATGGCTACACCTTC. The variable domain in full, with the rest retrieved from reference TRBV15 and TRBJ1-2, is DAMVIQNPRYQVTQFGKPVTLSCSQTLNHNVMYWYQQKSSQAPKLLFHYYDKDFNNEADTPDNFQSRRPNTSFCFLDIRSPGLGDTAMYLCATSLALDYGYTFGSGTRLTVV.

V usage is TRBV7-9 and J usage is TRBJ2-6, with D perhaps matching TRBD1 (6 bases). The CDR3 runs to 18 residues. CDR1 and CDR2 from the germline V gene are SEHNR and FQNEAQ (reference sequence). With 8 bases removed from V and 0 bases from J, the gap between germline ends came to 20 bases. CDR3 coding DNA: TGTGCCAGCGGGGCTAATCAGGGGTCTTACTCTGGGGCCAACGTCCTGACTTTC. This sequence encodes CASGANQGSYSGANVLTF.

This chain's CDR3 is CASSSTGGPSYNEQFF. CDR3 DNA: TGTGCCAGCAGCTCGACTGGCGGGCCTTCCTACAATGAGCAGTTCTTC. The chain couples TRBV7-2 to TRBJ2-1; perhaps TRBD2 as D (5 bases). There are 16 residues in the CDR3. Germline CDR1 and CDR2: SGHTA and FQGNSA. The germline V and J ends were trimmed by 4 bases and 1 base, with 14 bases remaining between them.